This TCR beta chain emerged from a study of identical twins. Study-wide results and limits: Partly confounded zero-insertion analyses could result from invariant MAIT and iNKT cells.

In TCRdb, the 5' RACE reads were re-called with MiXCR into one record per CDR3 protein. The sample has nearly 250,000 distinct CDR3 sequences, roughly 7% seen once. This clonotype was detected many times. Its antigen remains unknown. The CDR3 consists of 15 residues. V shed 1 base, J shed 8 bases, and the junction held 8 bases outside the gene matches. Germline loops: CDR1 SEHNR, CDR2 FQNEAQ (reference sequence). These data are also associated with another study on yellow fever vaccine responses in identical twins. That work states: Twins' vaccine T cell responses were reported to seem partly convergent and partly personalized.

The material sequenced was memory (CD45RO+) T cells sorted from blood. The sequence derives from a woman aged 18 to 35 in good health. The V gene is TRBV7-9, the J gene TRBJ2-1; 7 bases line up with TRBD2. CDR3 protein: CASSLGGRGWDEQFF. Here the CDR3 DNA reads TGTGCCAGCAGCTTAGGCGGGAGAGGTTGGGATGAGCAGTTCTTC.